These 22 T cell receptor beta chains originate from one sample sequenced in a study of T cells expressing NK-cell markers. TCRdb reanalyzed the 5' RACE reads and collapses them to one entry per CDR3 protein, without DNA. The data include about 540,000 distinct CDR3 sequences; the top ten clones carry around 4%. Input material: blood T cells: a sorted CD56 or NKG2C T cell subset, CD4+ or CD8+ T cells, or bulk PBMC T cells (not recorded which). All receptors come from a man aged 18 to 30 in good health.

J is TRBJ2-3 and V is TRBV12-3 or TRBV12-4; without DNA, the TCRdb call of TRBD1 cannot be checked. The CDR3 has 13 amino acids. The CDR3 here is CATRTDYTDTQYF.

The CDR3 spells CSVPSSETQYF. This sequence joins TRBV29-1 and TRBJ2-5; TCRdb names TRBD2, which stays unverified in the absence of DNA. The CDR3 runs to 11 residues. Germline loops: CDR1 SQVTM, CDR2 ANQGSEA.

The genes are TRBV29-1 and TRBJ2-3. Germline CDR1 reads SQVTM; CDR2 reads ANQGSEA. The CDR3 covers 15 residues. The CDR3: CSLRETPTSTDTQYF.

V gene TRBV6-5 combines with J gene TRBJ2-7; TCRdb picks TRBD1, but there is no DNA to check that call. Germline V lookup: CDR1 MNHEY, CDR2 SVGAGI. The CDR3 covers 12 residues. CDR3: CATMGGPYEQYF.

The chain joins TRBV29-1 to TRBJ2-7; the D call of TRBD1 rests on TCRdb alone, since no DNA is present to check it. Germline CDR1 is SQVTM and CDR2 is ANQGSEA. The CDR3 runs to 14 residues. The CDR3 loop is CSALQGGEIYEQYF.

J is TRBJ2-7 and V is TRBV20-1; checking the TCRdb D call of TRBD2 is not possible without DNA. CDR3 size: 14 residues. Germline V gene lookup returns CDR1 DFQATT and CDR2 SNEGSKA (reference sequence). The CDR3 protein is CSASWEDRLYEQYF.

This chain uses TRBV7-2 with TRBJ2-1; as DNA is missing, the TRBD1 call by TCRdb cannot be tested. This CDR3 comprises 12 residues. Germline values: CDR1 SGHTA, CDR2 FQGNSA. The CDR3 protein is CASNEPGNEQFF.

The V call is TRBV12-3 or TRBV12-4, the J call TRBJ2-1; TCRdb returns TRBD2, unconfirmable since there is no DNA. CDR3 size: 15 residues. CDR3 sequence reads: CASSLPGLAGGEKFF.

The chain couples TRBV28 to TRBJ1-1. The length of the CDR3 is 14 residues. Germline assignment: CDR1 MDHEN and CDR2 SYDVKM. This CDR3 is CASLLHNMNTEAFF.

This chain joins TRBV10-3 and TRBJ1-2. The CDR3 consists of 13 residues. In germline, CDR1 is ENHRY, CDR2 SYGVKD. The CDR3 here is CAIGGGVPYGYTF.

The chain is built from TRBV5-1 and TRBJ2-1; the TRBD1 assignment by TCRdb is unverifiable without DNA. The CDR3 extends over 11 amino acids. The germline V gene encodes CDR1 SGHRS and CDR2 YFSETQ. The CDR3 reads CASRGDNEQFF.

The genes are TRBV7-2 and TRBJ1-5. CDR3 length: 15 residues. In germline, CDR1 is SGHTA, CDR2 FQGNSA. This CDR3 reads CASSFLGASNQPQHF. Looking up the rest from reference TRBV7-2 and TRBJ1-5 gives the full variable domain: GAGVSQSPSNKVTEKGKDVELRCDPISGHTALYWYRQSLGQGLEFLIYFQGNSAPDKSGLPSDRFSAERTGGSVSTLTIQRTQQEDSAVYLCASSFLGASNQPQHFGDGTRLSIL.

The CDR3 reads CASSRASNEQFF. This chain connects TRBV7-6 to TRBJ2-1; there is no DNA to check the TCRdb D call of TRBD2. Germline values: CDR1 SGHVS, CDR2 FNYEAQ. This CDR3 spans 12 amino acids.

V gene TRBV29-1 combines with J gene TRBJ2-5; the D call of TRBD2 rests on TCRdb alone, since no DNA is present to check it. Germline lookup yields CDR1 SQVTM and CDR2 ANQGSEA. The CDR3 extends over 15 amino acids. The chain's CDR3 is CSVEPRLARGGTQYF. Combining the CDR3 with reference TRBV29-1 and TRBJ2-5 gives the whole variable domain SAVISQKPSRDICQRGTSLTIQCQVDSQVTMMFWYRQQPGQSLTLIATANQGSEATYESGFVIDKFPISRPNLTFSTLTVSNMSPEDSSIYLCSVEPRLARGGTQYFGPGTRLLVL.

The rearrangement joins TRBV9 to TRBJ2-3; absent DNA, TCRdb's TRBD2 call cannot be checked. The CDR3 consists of 17 residues. Per the germline V gene, CDR1 is SGDLS and CDR2 is YYNGEE. The CDR3 reads CASSSGTSGSGTDTQYF.

The rearrangement links TRBV4-3 to TRBJ2-5. There are 15 residues in the CDR3. CDR1 is LGHNA and CDR2 is YSLEER in the germline V gene. The CDR3 region is CASSQLYGGQETQYF.

The rearrangement joins TRBV12-3 or TRBV12-4 to TRBJ1-1; with no DNA, the TCRdb D assignment of TRBD1 cannot be verified. This CDR3 contains 13 residues. CDR3 sequence: CASSSWTGAEAFF.

The genes are TRBV14 and TRBJ2-1. There are 16 residues in the CDR3. The V gene's germline CDR1 is SGHDN and CDR2 FVKESK. CDR3 amino acids: CASSQHGVGSYNEQFF.

The chain is built from TRBV4-1 and TRBJ2-3; TCRdb's D gene call, TRBD1, goes unchecked for lack of DNA. The CDR3 has 13 amino acids. Germline-derived CDR1 and CDR2 are MGHRA and YSYEKL. The CDR3 region is CASSTDRGDTQYF.

V usage is TRBV20-1 and J usage is TRBJ2-1; the TCRdb D gene call, TRBD1, has no DNA to confirm it. The CDR3 runs to 13 residues. Germline assignment: CDR1 DFQATT and CDR2 SNEGSKA (reference sequence). The CDR3 sequence: CSAGAGSYNEQFF.

The rearrangement uses TRBV7-9 and TRBJ2-7. The germline CDR1 and CDR2 sequences are SEHNR and FQNEAQ (reference sequence). This CDR3 comprises 13 residues. CDR3 amino acids: CASSLAGSGEQYF.

The J gene is TRBJ2-1, the V gene TRBV7-8; there is no DNA to check the TCRdb D call of TRBD1. Germline values: CDR1 SGHVS, CDR2 FQNEAQ. This CDR3 is built from 16 residues. The CDR3 region is CASRTWAREEGNEQFF.